This T cell receptor (beta chain) was captured in a study of blood T cells in healthy people across ages (dated by TCRdb to about 2015). A note on the overall study: In model experiments, template switching captured roughly one uniquely barcoded TCR beta cDNA molecule for every two T cells. The study measured age-related changes in TCR beta repertoire diversity using deep sequencing normalized with unique cDNA molecular identifiers. The study analyzed two additional independent replicas of 1 million unique cDNA reads from the same blood draw for two donors, one aged 18 to 30 and one aged 80 or older. To avoid experimental bias, donors of different ages were randomly spread across the sequencing lanes. Donors were grouped into four age groups: young (average about 15 years), middle-aged (39), aged (around 60) and long-lived (around 80). The study at large found these results: Observed TCR beta diversity per million T cells fell roughly linearly with age, and a significant reduction was already apparent by age roughly 40. There was a strong correlation between observed TCR beta diversity and the percentage of naive T cells measured by flow cytometry. Because profiling used bulk unsorted PBMCs, naive and antigen-experienced compartments could not be compared conclusively. Donor CMV infection status was unknown, potentially confounding age-related changes in expanded clonotypes. Estimates of total diversity from one million sequenced T cells were regarded as lower bounds and underestimates. Compared with the aged group, the long-lived group had more naive CD4+ T cells, fewer expanded clones and increased TCR diversity, a pattern suggesting age selection.

Donors were roughly 40 systemically healthy Caucasian individuals from Russia aged roughly 6 to 90 years. About 10 milliliters of peripheral blood were collected from each donor into EDTA-treated Vacutainer tubes. Ficoll-Paque density-gradient centrifugation was used to isolate PBMCs, with at least 6.5 million obtained per sample. Total RNA was extracted from PBMCs with Trizol reagent, with at least 6 micrograms obtained per sample. For every donor, flow cytometry on a PBMC aliquot measured the percentage of naive CD45RAhigh/CD27high T cells. Comments on this clonotype: Its binding antigen is unknown. No much larger clonotype is one base removed from it; base qualities were not supplied.

CDR3 length: 13 amino acids, cysteine to phenylalanine. Here the CDR3 DNA is all that survives: 39 bases in frame from base 1. CDR1 and CDR2, per the germline V gene, are SNHLY and FYNNEI. Deletion took 5 bases off V and 6 bases off J, with a span of 13 bases between the germline ends. The library was prepared using 5' RACE. Sequencing was carried out with an Illumina HiSeq 2500. The second PCR ran for about 6 to 11 cycles and used a J-beta primer mix along with a sample-barcoded 5' primer. A unique molecular identifier was introduced onto each TCR beta cDNA molecule by a template-switch 5' adaptor carrying 12 random nucleotides. Each sample yielded at least 2.5 million CDR3-containing paired-end reads. First-strand cDNA was synthesized from all RNA with the Mint cDNA synthesis kit, primed by a TRBC-specific oligonucleotide. Following uracil-DNA glycosylase treatment, a first 18-cycle PCR with universal primers M1SS and BC2_uni_R was performed on all cDNA. The authors' pipeline ran thus. Each sample was normalized by randomly selecting 1 million high-quality reads, each carrying a distinct molecular identifier. Instead of being binned into consensus sequences, reads that shared molecular identifiers were thrown out. CDR3 identification, clonotype clustering and error correction used MiTCR with a Q25 quality threshold and the strictest error-elimination algorithm. A nonparametric unseen species model using Euler transformation provided a lower-bound estimate of total TCR beta diversity. TCRdb applied fastp at Q25 and MiXCR to the public reads, then kept only in-frame beta chains. Each CDR3 protein gets just one entry, which takes the most common genes and DNA from the rows behind it. These V and J calls are TCRdb output, not the study's own analysis. In all, the sample holds about a million distinct CDR3 sequences, and about two fifths of those were seen once. The top ten clonotypes cover under 15% of the sample.

The chain is assembled from TRBV2 and TRBJ1-1; the D gene cannot be resolved reliably. The sequenced sample was blood. The source of this sequence is a man aged 18 to 30 in good health. The CDR3 protein: CASSPYDKPEAFF. The DNA sequence is as follows: TGTGCCAGCAGTCCTTACGACAAGCCTGAAGCTTTCTTT.